This T cell receptor (beta chain) came from a study of identical twins. Broader study findings: Model-predicted out-of-frame TCR alpha sharing fell below observed values in monozygotic twins.

After removal of 5 bases from V and 4 bases from J, the junction contained 12 bases not matched to a gene. The CDR3 runs 16 residues. This clonotype was found a few times. The antigen is undetermined. The cDNA had a unique molecular identifier and a template-switch universal primer site. TCRdb re-analysed the 5' RACE reads in MiXCR, keeping a single row per CDR3 protein. The sample consists of about 500,000 distinct CDR3 sequences, around an eighth of them appearing once. The same data also contributed to another study, on yellow fever vaccine responses in identical twins.

The source of this sequence is a woman aged 18-29 years in good health. V usage is TRBV12-3 or TRBV12-4 and J usage is TRBJ2-5; TRBD2 matches at 8 bases. The sequenced sample was CD4+ T cells sorted from blood. CDR3 region: CASSPPGSGKGETQYF. The CDR3 region has the DNA TGTGCCAGCAGTCCCCCGGGTAGCGGGAAGGGAGAGACCCAGTACTTC.